This TCR beta chain emerged from a study of early stage breast cancer tumors. As regards this clone: What it binds is unknown.

Generated by immunoSEQ multiplex PCR, the TCRdb table keeps only in-frame clones and is missing some. The sample has thousands of clones; around three fifths are singletons. V was pared by 6 bases and J by 2 bases, with 10 bases between. The CDR3 is 13 residues long. Points from the study as a whole: Tumors had about 2.3-fold higher T cell density than normal breast.

The chain recombines TRBV7-1 with TRBJ1-1, with unresolved D. TRBV7-1 carries the ORF label, with uncertain function. Source material: normal breast tissue next to the tumor. This clonotype was sampled from a person aged 45 to 59 with breast cancer. CDR3 DNA: TGTGCCAGCAGTTCGAGGGTTAACACTGAAGCTTTCTTT. This codes for CASSSRVNTEAFF.